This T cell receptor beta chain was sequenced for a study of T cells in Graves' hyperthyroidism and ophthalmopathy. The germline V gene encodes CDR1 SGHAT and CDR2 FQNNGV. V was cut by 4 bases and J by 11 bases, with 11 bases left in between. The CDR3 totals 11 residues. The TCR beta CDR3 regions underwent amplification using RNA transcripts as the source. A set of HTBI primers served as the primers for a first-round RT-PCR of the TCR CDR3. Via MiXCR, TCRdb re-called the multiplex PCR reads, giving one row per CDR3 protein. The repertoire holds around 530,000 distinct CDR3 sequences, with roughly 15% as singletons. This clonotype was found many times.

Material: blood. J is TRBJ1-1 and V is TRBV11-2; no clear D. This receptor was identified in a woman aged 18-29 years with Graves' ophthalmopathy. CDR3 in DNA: TGTGCCAGCAGCTCGTTGAATGAGGCTTTCTTT. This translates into CASSSLNEAFF. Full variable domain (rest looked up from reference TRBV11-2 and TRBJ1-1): EAGVAQSPRYKIIEKRQSVAFWCNPISGHATLYWYQQILGQGPKLLIQFQNNGVVDDSQLPKDRFSAERLKGVDSTLKIQPAKLEDSAVYLCASSSLNEAFFGQGTRLTVV.